Listed below are T cell receptor beta chains from one sample, sequenced in a study of shared clonotypes between healthy human individuals. Sequencing used immunoSEQ multiplex PCR; TCRdb keeps in-frame clones, though not all of them. The data contain about 2,100,000 clones, about 93% of them seen just once; the ten biggest clones take up approximately 1.7%. The sample was naive CD8+ T cells from PBMCs. The source is a man younger than 35 in good health. Some clones in this sample may be carry-over from other donors' samples. CDR3s include the opening cysteine and the closing phenylalanine or tryptophan. A D gene is named only where the DNA matches it firmly.

>TRBD1|TRBV28|14|TRBJ2-7
TGTGCCAGCAGTTTCTCGGGACAGACCTACGAGCAGTACTTC
CASSFSGQTYEQYF
>TRBD1|TRBV5-5|13|TRBJ2-7
TGTGCCAGCAGCGCCGACAGGGCGGCGGAGCAGTACTTC
CASSADRAAEQYF
>TRBD2|TRBV7-6|16|TRBJ2-7
TGTGCCAGCAGCTCGACAGTGGGAGGGCTTTCCTACGAGCAGTACTTC
CASSSTVGGLSYEQYF
>.|TRBV6-1|14|TRBJ1-5
TGTGCCAGCAGTGACAGGAACCGCAATCAGCCCCAGCATTTT
CASSDRNRNQPQHF
>.|TRBV27|14|TRBJ2-7
TGTGCCAGCAGTTTAGGGAGGGGGACGCACGAGCAGTACTTC
CASSLGRGTHEQYF
>TRBD2|TRBV7-9|15|TRBJ2-1
TGTGCCAGCAGCTTAGTACTAGCGTTGTCATATGAGCAGTTCTTC
CASSLVLALSYEQFF
>TRBD1|TRBV7-3|15|TRBJ1-2
TGTGCCAGCGCTACGACGGGGACAGGGGGCTATGGCTACACCTTC
CASATTGTGGYGYTF
>TRBD2|TRBV7-9|15|TRBJ2-1
TGTGCCAGCAGCTTAGTTTCTAGCGGGAGCAATGAGCAGTTCTTC
CASSLVSSGSNEQFF
>.|TRBV4-1|14|TRBJ2-4
TGCGCCAGCAGCCAAGACGGCAGGTCCGGCATTCAGTACTTC
CASSQDGRSGIQYF
>.|TRBV27|14|TRBJ1-1
TGTGCCAGCAGTTTAAGGAGGATGAACACTGAAGCTTTCTTT
CASSLRRMNTEAFF
>.|TRBV6-1|15|TRBJ1-5
TGTGCCAGCAGAGCCACTCGAGATAGCAATCAGCCCCAGCATTTT
CASRATRDSNQPQHF
>.|TRBV6-1|15|TRBJ1-2
TGTGCCAGCAGTGAATGGGGGGGCAAAGTGGATGGCTACACCTTC
CASSEWGGKVDGYTF
>.|TRBV5-4|16|TRBJ2-7
TGTGCCAGCAGCTTGGGCGAGGCGGCCGCCGCCTACGAGCAGTACTTC
CASSLGEAAAAYEQYF